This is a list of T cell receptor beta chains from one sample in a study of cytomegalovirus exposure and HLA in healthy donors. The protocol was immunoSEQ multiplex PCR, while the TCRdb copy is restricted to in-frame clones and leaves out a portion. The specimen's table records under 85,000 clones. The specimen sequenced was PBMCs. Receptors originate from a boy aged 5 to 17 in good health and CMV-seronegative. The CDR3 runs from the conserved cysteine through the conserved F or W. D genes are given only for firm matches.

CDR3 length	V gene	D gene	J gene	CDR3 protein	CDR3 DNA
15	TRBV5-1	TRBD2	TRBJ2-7	CASSFTGTSSYEQYF	TGCGCCAGCAGCTTCACCGGGACTAGCTCCTACGAGCAGTACTTC
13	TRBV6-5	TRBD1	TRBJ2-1	CARGDRDDNEQFF	TGTGCCAGGGGGGACAGGGATGACAATGAGCAGTTCTTC
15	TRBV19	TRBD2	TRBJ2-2	CASSIAGGGTGELFF	TGTGCCAGTAGTATTGCGGGAGGGGGCACCGGGGAGCTGTTTTTT
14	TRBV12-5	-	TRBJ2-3	CASGSFSGSDTQYF	TGTGCTAGTGGTTCCTTTAGCGGATCAGATACGCAGTATTTT
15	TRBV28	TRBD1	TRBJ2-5	CASSFRQGRGKTQYF	TGTGCCAGCAGTTTTCGACAGGGAAGGGGGAAGACCCAGTACTTC
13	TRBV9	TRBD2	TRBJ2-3	CASGGGETDTQYF	TGTGCCAGCGGCGGGGGGGAGACAGATACGCAGTATTTT
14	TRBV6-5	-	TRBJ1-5	CASNEGDSNQPQHF	TGTGCCAGCAATGAAGGGGATAGCAATCAGCCCCAGCATTTT
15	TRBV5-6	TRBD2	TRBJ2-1	CASSLRLAGGNEQFF	TGTGCCAGCAGCTTGCGCCTAGCGGGAGGAAATGAGCAGTTCTTC
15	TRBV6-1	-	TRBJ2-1	CASSERSSSYNEQFF	TGTGCCAGCAGTGAACGTAGCAGCTCCTACAATGAGCAGTTCTTC
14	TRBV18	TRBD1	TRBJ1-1	CASSLLQGDTEAFF	TGTGCCAGCTCACTACTACAGGGGGACACTGAAGCTTTCTTT
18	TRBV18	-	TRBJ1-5	CASSPRGTGGDSNQPQHF	TGTGCCAGCTCACCACGGGGCACCGGGGGAGATAGCAATCAGCCCCAGCATTTT
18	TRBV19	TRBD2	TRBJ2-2	CATLIRGGVPTNTGELFF	TGTGCCACCCTGATAAGGGGAGGGGTCCCTACGAACACCGGGGAGCTGTTTTTT
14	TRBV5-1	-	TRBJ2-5	CASSFSGEQETQYF	TGCGCCAGCAGCTTCTCGGGAGAGCAAGAGACCCAGTACTTC
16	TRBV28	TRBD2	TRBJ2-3	CASLGRGGLQPDTQYF	TGTGCCAGCTTGGGGCGGGGGGGCCTTCAGCCAGATACGCAGTATTTT
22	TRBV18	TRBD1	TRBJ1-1	CASSLITPTGTGPGGADTEAFF	TGTGCCAGCTCACTTATTACACCGACCGGGACAGGTCCTGGCGGGGCGGACACTGAAGCTTTCTTT
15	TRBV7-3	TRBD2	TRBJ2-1	CASRETSVSYNEQFF	TGTGCCAGCAGAGAGACTAGCGTCTCCTACAATGAGCAGTTCTTC
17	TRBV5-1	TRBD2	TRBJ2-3	CASSPGTSGKSTDTQYF	TGCGCCAGCAGTCCCGGGACTAGCGGGAAGAGCACAGATACGCAGTATTTT
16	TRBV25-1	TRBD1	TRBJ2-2	CASSAAGTGSTGELFF	TGTGCCAGCAGTGCCGCCGGGACAGGGAGCACCGGGGAGCTGTTTTTT
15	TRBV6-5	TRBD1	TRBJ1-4	CASSWTGGRDEKLFF	TGTGCCAGCAGTTGGACAGGGGGCAGAGATGAAAAACTGTTTTTT
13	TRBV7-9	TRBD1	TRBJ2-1	CASLGQGMSEQFF	TGTGCCAGCCTTGGACAGGGGATGAGTGAGCAGTTCTTC
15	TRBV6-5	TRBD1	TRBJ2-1	CASLSDRENYNEQFF	TGTGCCAGTCTGTCGGACAGGGAAAACTACAATGAGCAGTTCTTC
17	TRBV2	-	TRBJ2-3	CASSEVFGSGSTDTQYF	TGTGCCAGCAGCGAGGTATTTGGTAGCGGAAGCACAGATACGCAGTATTTT
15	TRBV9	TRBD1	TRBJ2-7	CASSVANRGQGEQYF	TGTGCCAGCAGCGTAGCTAATAGGGGGCAAGGAGAGCAGTACTTC
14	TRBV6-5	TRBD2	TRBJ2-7	CASSSSGDSYGQYF	TGTGCCAGCAGTTCTAGCGGGGACAGCTACGGGCAGTACTTC
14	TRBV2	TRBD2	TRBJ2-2	CASREGLGPGELFF	TGTGCCAGCAGGGAGGGACTAGGGCCCGGGGAGCTGTTTTTT
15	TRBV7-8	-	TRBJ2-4	CASSLGYRTGNIQYF	TGTGCCAGCAGCTTAGGATACCGGACTGGAAACATTCAGTACTTC
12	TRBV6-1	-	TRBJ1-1	CASRVTGTEAFF	TGTGCCAGCAGGGTAACAGGGACTGAAGCTTTCTTT
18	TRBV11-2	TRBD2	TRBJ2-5	CASTTKGGIAGGRQTQYF	TGTGCCAGCACCACCAAAGGAGGAATAGCGGGAGGGCGGCAGACCCAGTACTTC
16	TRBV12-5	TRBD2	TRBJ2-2	CASGPGLAANTGELFF	TGTGCTAGTGGACCGGGACTAGCAGCGAACACCGGGGAGCTGTTTTTT
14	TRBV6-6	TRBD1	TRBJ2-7	CASSYSDRGGEQYF	TGTGCCAGCAGTTATTCCGACAGGGGTGGCGAGCAGTACTTC